A selection of T cell receptor beta chains follows, all from one sample in a study of OX40 agonist ivuxolimab in advanced cancers. Produced via immunoSEQ multiplex PCR; TCRdb's table is partial and in-frame only. This repertoire shows under 150,000 clones, 90% found once; its top ten account for 1.1%. The sample was CD4+ or CD8+ T cells sorted from blood, taken in a trial of the OX40 agonist ivuxolimab. The receptors were sampled from an adult with an advanced solid tumor such as melanoma, head and neck, liver or kidney cancer. The CDR3 runs from the conserved cysteine through the conserved F or W. Fields, in order: J gene, V gene, clone size, D gene, CDR3 protein. The D gene is left open where the match is weak. Clone size is not always given. Where it is, it says once, few, many or a class for expanded clones.

>TRBJ2-5|TRBV6-5|-|TRBD2
CASNIAGQETQYF
>TRBJ2-5|TRBV28|few|-
CATSPGGLASETQYF
>TRBJ2-7|TRBV28|-|TRBD2
CASSELAGAQYF
>TRBJ2-1|TRBV6-6|-|-
CASSPGAGTGGDEQFF
>TRBJ2-1|TRBV27|-|TRBD2
CASSLDGLGLAGGRFSEQFF
>TRBJ2-2|TRBV27|-|-
CARPACASPEYRAEDTGELFF
>TRBJ1-1|TRBV30|-|TRBD1
CAWSPTGIGEAFF
>TRBJ2-1|TRBV14|few|-
CASSPRQALEQFF
>TRBJ2-1|TRBV2|-|TRBD2
CASSRAGGPYNEQFF
>TRBJ2-1|TRBV7-3|-|TRBD2
CASSLVGSAGEDEQFF
>TRBJ1-4|TRBV5-1|-|TRBD1
CASSLARGIDNEKLFF
>TRBJ2-7|TRBV6-1|-|TRBD1
CASREPGGGYEQYF
>TRBJ1-3|TRBV28|-|-
CASTAADNSGNTIYF
>TRBJ2-7|TRBV29-1|-|-
CSVGPGRYEQYF
>TRBJ1-5|TRBV7-9|-|TRBD1
CASSFGTERGQPQHF
>TRBJ1-2|TRBV20-1|-|-
CSPLAVSGYTF
>TRBJ1-1|TRBV28|few|TRBD1
CASSSGGTVNTEAFF